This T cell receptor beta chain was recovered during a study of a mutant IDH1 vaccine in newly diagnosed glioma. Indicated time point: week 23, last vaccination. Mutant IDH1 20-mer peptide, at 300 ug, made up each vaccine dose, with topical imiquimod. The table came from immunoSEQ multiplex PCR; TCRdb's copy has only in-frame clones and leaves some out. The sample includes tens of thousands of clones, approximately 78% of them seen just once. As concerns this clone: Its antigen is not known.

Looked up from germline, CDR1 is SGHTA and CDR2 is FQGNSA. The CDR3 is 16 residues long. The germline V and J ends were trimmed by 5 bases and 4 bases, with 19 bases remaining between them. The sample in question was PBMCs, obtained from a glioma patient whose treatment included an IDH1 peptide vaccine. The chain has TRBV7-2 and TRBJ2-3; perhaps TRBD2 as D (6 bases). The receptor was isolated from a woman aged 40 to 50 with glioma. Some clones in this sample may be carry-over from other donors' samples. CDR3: CASSRRPAGTADTQYF. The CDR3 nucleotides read TGTGCCAGCAGCCGCAGACCCGCGGGGACCGCAGATACGCAGTATTTT.